Below, 26 T cell receptor beta chains from the same sample are listed, as sequenced in a study of cytomegalovirus exposure and HLA in healthy donors. The PCR made use of 60 Vbeta and 13 Jbeta primers. TCRdb keeps only in-frame clones here, not all; method: immunoSEQ multiplex PCR. The sample records some 30,000 clones, around 84% being singletons. The sample taken for sequencing was PBMCs. Source of these receptors: a woman aged 18-29 years in good health and CMV-seronegative.

V usage is TRBV6-1 and J usage is TRBJ1-2; no definite D call. CDR3 length: 12 residues. V lost 2 bases to trimming and J lost 8 bases, with 9 bases between them. Germline assignment: CDR1 MNHNS and CDR2 SASEGT. CDR3 residues: CASSEKGEGYTF. DNA of the CDR3: TGTGCCAGCAGTGAAAAGGGAGAGGGCTACACCTTC.

Worth noting for this clone: One end of the junction does not line up with germline, which may come from a read error. The rearrangement links TRBV7-9 to TRBJ2-1, with D unresolved. Germline V gives CDR1 SEHNR, CDR2 FQNEAQ (reference sequence). The CDR3 spans 12 residues. CDR3: CSSSLNNNEQFF. The CDR3 DNA reads TGTTCCAGCAGCTTAAATAACAATGAGCAGTTCTTC.

The CDR3 DNA reads as TGTGCCAGCAGCGCAGGGGCCCATCTCTATGGCTACACCTTC. Translation: CASSAGAHLYGYTF. The V call is TRBV28, the J call TRBJ1-2; D is possibly TRBD1 (6 bases). There are 14 residues in the CDR3. V gave up 6 bases and J gave up 4 bases, with 15 bases separating them. In germline, CDR1 is MDHEN, CDR2 SYDVKM.

V gene TRBV12-5 combines with J gene TRBJ1-1, with D maybe TRBD1 (5 bases). V was clipped by 4 bases and J by 0 bases, with 6 bases between them. This CDR3 region has 13 residues. Germline V gene lookup returns CDR1 LGHNT and CDR2 FRNRAP. As DNA, the CDR3 is TGTGCTAGTGGTTGGGACTTGAACACTGAAGCTTTCTTT. Its protein is CASGWDLNTEAFF. Supplemented by reference TRBV12-5 and TRBJ1-1, the full variable domain reads DARVTQTPRHKVTEMGQEVTMRCQPILGHNTVFWYRQTMMQGLELLAYFRNRAPLDDSGMPKDRFSAEMPDATLATLKIQPSEPRDSAVYFCASGWDLNTEAFFGQGTRLTVV.

This clone was detected a few times. CDR3 amino acids: CASSPGTGEAFF. For the CDR3, the DNA is TGCGCCAGCAGCCCTGGGACAGGGGAAGCTTTCTTT. The V gene is TRBV4-3, the J gene TRBJ1-1, with 9 bases matching TRBD1. The CDR3 extends over 12 amino acids. V was clipped by 4 bases and J by 8 bases; unmatched bases: 2. Germline values: CDR1 LGHNA, CDR2 YSLEER.

This clone appeared once. The chain carries TRBV7-9 and TRBJ2-5; 12 nucleotides line up with TRBD2. Germline CDR1 and CDR2: SEHNR and FQNEAQ (reference sequence). Trimming removed 5 bases from V and 7 bases from J; junction bases left unmatched: 8. This CDR3 spans 15 amino acids. The CDR3 nucleotides read TGTGCCAGCAGCCCGCGACTAGCGGGAGTGGTGACCCAGTACTTC. It yields the protein CASSPRLAGVVTQYF. The full variable domain, its missing parts supplied by reference TRBV7-9 and TRBJ2-5, is DTGVSQNPRHKITKRGQNVTFRCDPISEHNRLYWYRQTLGQGPEFLTYFQNEAQLEKSRLLSDRFSAERPKGSFSTLEIQRTEQGDSAMYLCASSPRLAGVVTQYFGPGTRLLVL.

This clone showed up just a few times. The J gene is TRBJ1-1, the V gene TRBV12-5; TRBD1 matches at 9 bases. The CDR3 covers 15 residues. V lost 6 bases and J lost 8; bases outside the gene matches: 13. The V gene's germline CDR1 is LGHNT and CDR2 FRNRAP. CDR3 DNA sequence: TGTGCTAGTGGGTCAACCGGGACAGGGTTTAGGGAAGCTTTCTTT. Its translation is CASGSTGTGFREAFF.

The chain is built from TRBV2 and TRBJ1-3; D not resolved. The CDR3 is 13 residues long. Germline assignment: CDR1 SNHLY and CDR2 FYNNEI. Trimming shortened V by 6 bases and J by 2 bases, and 8 bases separated the two germline ends. The chain's CDR3 is CASRGDPGNTIYF. In nucleotides, the CDR3 is TGTGCCAGCAGGGGAGATCCTGGAAACACCATATATTTT.

This chain connects TRBV2 to TRBJ2-7; 10 positions agree with TRBD1. Germline trimming cut 6 bases from V and 10 bases from J; bases unmatched to any gene: 3. CDR1 is SNHLY and CDR2 is FYNNEI in the germline V gene. The CDR3 loop spans 11 amino acids. The CDR3 loop reads CASSRDRGQYF. The CDR3 DNA sequence: TGTGCCAGCAGCAGGGACAGGGGTCAGTACTTC.

The V and J genes are TRBV29-1 and TRBJ2-2; 14 nucleotides match TRBD2. The ends lost 4 bases at V and 4 bases at J; junction bases unmatched: 5. Germline loops: CDR1 SQVTM, CDR2 ANQGSEA. This CDR3 comprises 16 residues. DNA of the CDR3: TGCAGCGTTGGGGGGACTAGCGGGAGAATCACCGGGGAGCTGTTTTTT. This sequence encodes CSVGGTSGRITGELFF.

The rearrangement uses TRBV30 and TRBJ1-4; D not certain. Trimming cost V 5 bases and J 7 bases, with 11 bases left between them. Per the germline V gene, CDR1 is GTSNPN and CDR2 is SVGIG (reference sequence). CDR3 length equals 12 residues. CDR3 region: CAWGEGGEKLFF. CDR3 sequence (DNA): TGTGCCTGGGGGGAGGGAGGTGAAAAACTGTTTTTT.

The chain employs TRBV7-2 and TRBJ1-5, with D maybe TRBD1 (5 bases). V was trimmed by 3 bases and J by 0 bases, leaving 6 bases between them. The germline V gene has CDR1 SGHTA and CDR2 FQGNSA. The CDR3 extends over 14 amino acids. CDR3 nucleotide sequence: TGTGCCAGCAGCTTGACAGTTAGCAATCAGCCCCAGCATTTT. Its protein product is CASSLTVSNQPQHF. The full variable domain, completed using reference TRBV7-2 and TRBJ1-5, is GAGVSQSPSNKVTEKGKDVELRCDPISGHTALYWYRQSLGQGLEFLIYFQGNSAPDKSGLPSDRFSAERTGGSVSTLTIQRTQQEDSAVYLCASSLTVSNQPQHFGDGTRLSIL.

J is TRBJ2-1 and V is TRBV28, with 9 bases fitting TRBD2. This CDR3 has 16 amino acids. Looked up from germline, CDR1 is MDHEN and CDR2 is SYDVKM. With V trimmed by 5 bases and J by 13 bases, 18 bases remained unmatched. CDR3 bases: TGTGCCAGCAGTCGCAGGGGACTAGCAGACGCCCTAGCTCAGTTCTTC. Translated, it gives CASSRRGLADALAQFF.

This clone is a singleton in its sample. The J gene is TRBJ2-1, the V gene TRBV13, with 8 bases that match TRBD2. The junction had 6 bases not matched to a gene; V was cut back by 1 base and J by 7 bases. CDR3 length: 15 residues. Germline CDR1 is PRHDT and CDR2 is FYEKMQ (reference sequence). DNA for the CDR3: TGTGCCAGCAGCTTAGCGGGGGGGCTGAGGAATGAGCAGTTCTTC. Its protein product is CASSLAGGLRNEQFF.

The V call is TRBV27, the J call TRBJ2-3; no clear D. In germline, CDR1 is MNHEY, CDR2 SMNVEV (reference sequence). V lost 2 bases and J 9 bases, leaving 12 bases between the germline ends. The CDR3 spans 13 residues. The CDR3 sequence is CASSLAPLGTQYF. CDR3 bases: TGTGCCAGCAGTTTAGCCCCTCTAGGAACGCAGTATTTT.

The chain joins TRBV28 to TRBJ1-1, with 11 bases fitting TRBD1. The CDR3 is 14 amino acids. After removal of 6 bases from V and 3 bases from J, the junction contained 3 bases not matched to a gene. Germline V gene data show CDR1 as MDHEN and CDR2 as SYDVKM. In nucleotides, the CDR3 is TGTGCCAGCAGAAGGGGACAGGGGGACACTGAAGCTTTCTTT. This gives the protein CASRRGQGDTEAFF.

The chain employs TRBV7-3 and TRBJ2-3; unclear D gene. This CDR3 is built from 13 residues. Trimming stripped 4 bases from V and 1 base from J, with 6 bases between. Looked up from germline, CDR1 is SGHTA and CDR2 is FQGTGA. DNA for the CDR3: TGTGCCAGCAGCTCGAGCCGCACAGATACGCAGTATTTT. It specifies CASSSSRTDTQYF.

The rearrangement links TRBV5-1 to TRBJ2-2; D possibly corresponds to TRBD1 (6 bases). The CDR3 loop spans 13 amino acids. The V gene lost 2 bases and the J gene lost 5 bases, with 7 bases spanning the gap. The germline gives CDR1 SGHRS, CDR2 YFSETQ. The CDR3 here is CASSFDRTGELFF. In DNA, the CDR3 is TGCGCCAGCAGCTTTGACAGGACCGGGGAGCTGTTTTTT. The variable domain in full, with the rest retrieved from reference TRBV5-1 and TRBJ2-2, is KAGVTQTPRYLIKTRGQQVTLSCSPISGHRSVSWYQQTPGQGLQFLFEYFSETQRNKGNFPGRFSGRQFSNSRSEMNVSTLELGDSALYLCASSFDRTGELFFGEGSRLTVL.

The chain links TRBV5-1 to TRBJ2-7, with D maybe TRBD2 (6 bases). Trimming removed 0 bases at V and 3 bases at J, with 7 bases between. The CDR3 is 13 amino acids. Looked up from germline, CDR1 is SGHRS and CDR2 is YFSETQ. CDR3 sequence reads: CASSLGGDYEQYF. The CDR3 region has the DNA TGCGCCAGCAGCTTGGGGGGGGACTACGAGCAGTACTTC.

The chain recombines TRBV18 with TRBJ2-7; tentatively, D is TRBD1 (6 bases). CDR1 is KGHSH, CDR2 LQKENI, per germline. This CDR3 region has 13 residues. The germline V and J ends were trimmed by 3 bases and 4 bases, with 10 bases remaining between them. The CDR3 sequence is CASSPDSSYEQYF. Here the CDR3 DNA reads TGTGCCAGCTCACCGGACAGTTCTTACGAGCAGTACTTC. Using reference TRBV18 and TRBJ2-7 for the parts outside the CDR3, the full variable domain is NAGVMQNPRHLVRRRGQEARLRCSPMKGHSHVYWYRQLPEEGLKFMVYLQKENIIDESGMPKERFSAEFPKEGPSILRIQQVVRGDSAAYFCASSPDSSYEQYFGPGTRLTVT.

The rearrangement uses TRBV5-1 and TRBJ1-1, with TRBD1 as a possible D gene (6 bases). The CDR3 is 14 amino acids. Germline values: CDR1 SGHRS, CDR2 YFSETQ. V was pared by 4 bases and J by 4 bases, with 14 bases between. This CDR3 is CASSPKTGGTEAFF. CDR3 nucleotide sequence: TGCGCCAGCAGCCCAAAGACAGGAGGCACTGAAGCTTTCTTT.

The J gene is TRBJ2-3, the V gene TRBV6-5, with 7 bases fitting TRBD2. The CDR3 runs 15 residues. Germline CDR1 is MNHEY and CDR2 is SVGAGI. V shed 6 bases and J 4 bases; nucleotides not matched to a gene: 10. CDR3 amino acids: CASSLTGGGPDTQYF. The CDR3 region has the DNA TGTGCCAGCAGCCTCACGGGCGGGGGTCCAGATACGCAGTATTTT.

The chain is built from TRBV13 and TRBJ2-3, with 11 bases lining up with TRBD2. This CDR3 has 16 amino acids. CDR1 is PRHDT, CDR2 FYEKMQ, per germline (reference sequence). V was pared by 5 bases and J by 1 base, with 5 bases of the junction left unmatched. The DNA for the CDR3 is TGTGCCAGCAGCCCTATTAGCGGGGGGGGCACAGATACGCAGTATTTT. The encoded protein is CASSPISGGGTDTQYF.

The chain combines TRBV2 with TRBJ1-2, with D possibly TRBD1 on 5 matching bases. Trimming removed 7 bases at V and 8 bases at J, with 17 bases between. Germline V gene data show CDR1 as SNHLY and CDR2 as FYNNEI. The CDR3 is 13 amino acids. CDR3 bases: TGTGCCAGCACAAAACAGGCCGAGATGGGCTACACCTTC. It translates to CASTKQAEMGYTF.

The chain joins TRBV28 to TRBJ1-5; unclear D gene. Germline CDR1 is MDHEN and CDR2 is SYDVKM. The CDR3 totals 15 residues. V was shortened by 2 bases and J by 0 bases, with 8 bases between the two germline ends. CDR3 nucleotide sequence: TGTGCCAGCAGTTTACACGCAGATAGCAATCAGCCCCAGCATTTT. Translating gives CASSLHADSNQPQHF.

This chain joins TRBV4-1 and TRBJ2-7; D gene uncertain. The germline V gene encodes CDR1 MGHRA and CDR2 YSYEKL. The CDR3 loop spans 14 amino acids. V lost 0 bases and J 3 bases, leaving 9 bases between the germline ends. CDR3 bases: TGCGCCAGCAGCCAAGACGACAATTACTACGAGCAGTACTTC. As protein: CASSQDDNYYEQYF.